The sequence of this TCR beta chain was determined in a study of blood T cell repertoires in COVID-19. The overall study: Some COVID-19 samples were acute and others convalescent; all came from the United States, Italy and Spain.

This clone was counted a few times. Source study methods: Amplification of reference gene primers provided the estimated nucleated cell counts. The method was immunoSEQ multiplex PCR; TCRdb's version includes in-frame clones alone and lacks a portion of them. The V and J calls and clone size were taken over from that table, and D and trimming were inferred from the DNA. The data contain 250,000 to 300,000 clones, roughly 90% of them singletons. The germline V and J ends were trimmed by 5 bases and 8 bases, with 12 bases remaining between them. The CDR3 spans 12 residues. The germline CDR1 and CDR2 sequences are KGHSH and LQKENI.

The sequenced material came from peripheral blood. This sequence was found in a man aged 35-49 years with acute or convalescent COVID-19. The V and J genes are TRBV18 and TRBJ1-1; D may be TRBD1 (5 bases). Here the CDR3 DNA reads TGTGCCAGCTCATATAGACAGCAAGAAGCTTTCTTT. It is translated as CASSYRQQEAFF.